Presented here are 15 T cell receptor beta chains from one specimen sequenced in a study of blood T cell repertoires in COVID-19. The assay was immunoSEQ multiplex PCR, and TCRdb's table has in-frame clones only and misses some. The sample consists of 210,000 or so clones, about four fifths of them appearing once. The sequenced sample consisted of PBMCs or T cells enriched from blood (not recorded which). The receptors stem from a woman aged 45-60 years who had been exposed to COVID-19.

CDR3 nucleotide sequence: TGTGCCTGGAAGGTCGGTAGCGGGGCCACCTATACGCAGTATTTT. Protein: CAWKVGSGATYTQYF. The chain is built from TRBV30 and TRBJ2-3; 8 positions agree with TRBD2. Germline V gene sequence: CDR1 GTSNPN, CDR2 SVGIG (reference sequence). J lost 7 bases, V lost 4 bases, and 13 bases had no gene match. The CDR3 runs 15 residues. The complete variable domain, with remaining parts taken from reference TRBV30 and TRBJ2-3, reads SQTIHQWPATLVQPVGSPLSLECTVEGTSNPNLYWYRQAAGRGLQLLFYSVGIGQISSEVPQNLSASRPQDRQFILSSKKLLLSDSGFYLCAWKVGSGATYTQYFGPGTRLTVL.

The chain joins TRBV4-3 to TRBJ1-6, with 7 bases aligning to TRBD1. V was pared by 1 base and J by 8 bases, with 11 bases of the junction left unmatched. CDR3 length: 17 residues. Looked up from germline, CDR1 is LGHNA and CDR2 is YSLEER. In DNA form, the CDR3 reads TGCGCCAGCAGCCAAGGCGGGTCCGGGACAGCGGATTCACCCCTCCACTTT. As protein: CASSQGGSGTADSPLHF.

This sequence joins TRBV30 and TRBJ1-5; the D gene is possibly TRBD1 (5 bases). In germline, CDR1 is GTSNPN, CDR2 SVGIG (reference sequence). The CDR3 spans 16 residues. V gave up 0 bases and J gave up 4 bases, with 16 bases separating them. CDR3: CAWSVRGGTKNQPQHF. The DNA of the CDR3 is TGTGCCTGGAGTGTACGTGGCGGGACCAAGAATCAGCCCCAGCATTTT.

This chain connects TRBV28 to TRBJ1-1; D not certain. V lost 8 bases and J 0 bases, leaving 13 bases between the germline ends. There are 14 residues in the CDR3. CDR1 and CDR2 from the germline V gene are MDHEN and SYDVKM. The DNA for the CDR3 is TGTGCCAGCGTCCCGACAAGGCTGAACACTGAAGCTTTCTTT. This encodes CASVPTRLNTEAFF.

The chain uses TRBV6-2 or TRBV6-3 and TRBJ1-1, with a tentative D call TRBD1 (5 bases). The CDR3 contains 14 residues. The germline gives CDR1 MNHEY, CDR2 SVGEGT. V dropped 6 bases and J dropped 2 bases, with 13 bases sitting between them. As DNA, the CDR3 is TGTGCCAGCAGCCGACTTAGGGGTAACACTGAAGCTTTCTTT. Protein product: CASSRLRGNTEAFF.

A few counts support this clone. The chain joins TRBV19 to TRBJ2-7; 7 bases are shared with TRBD1. After removal of 2 bases from V and 0 bases from J, the junction contained 13 bases not matched to a gene. The CDR3 is made up of 18 amino acids. Germline CDR1 reads LNHDA; CDR2 reads SQIVND (reference sequence). CDR3 protein: CASSIIDDPGTVSYEQYF. The DNA of the CDR3 is TGTGCCAGTAGTATAATCGATGATCCCGGGACAGTCTCCTACGAGCAGTACTTC. Full variable domain (outside the CDR3, taken from reference TRBV19 and TRBJ2-7): DGGITQSPKYLFRKEGQNVTLSCEQNLNHDAMYWYRQDPGQGLRLIYYSQIVNDFQKGDIAEGYSVSREKKESFPLTVTSAQKNPTAFYLCASSIIDDPGTVSYEQYFGPGTRLTVT.

This sequence joins TRBV19 and TRBJ1-2; 8 bases match TRBD1. The J segment lost 8 bases and the V segment lost 5 bases, leaving 7 bases of the junction unmatched. The germline gives CDR1 LNHDA, CDR2 SQIVND (reference sequence). There are 13 residues in the CDR3. This CDR3 reads CASSEGQVGGYTF. The CDR3 bases are TGTGCCAGTAGTGAGGGACAGGTTGGAGGCTACACCTTC. The whole variable domain, remainder taken from reference TRBV19 and TRBJ1-2, is DGGITQSPKYLFRKEGQNVTLSCEQNLNHDAMYWYRQDPGQGLRLIYYSQIVNDFQKGDIAEGYSVSREKKESFPLTVTSAQKNPTAFYLCASSEGQVGGYTFGSGTRLTVV.

This clone was observed a single time. V gene TRBV10-3 combines with J gene TRBJ1-2, with unresolved D. Germline V gives CDR1 ENHRY, CDR2 SYGVKD. V lost 2 bases and J 4 bases, leaving 8 bases between the germline ends. The CDR3 sequence is 13 residues long. CDR3 in amino acids: CAISERGGYGYTF. The DNA of the CDR3 is TGTGCCATCAGTGAGCGGGGTGGCTATGGCTACACCTTC.

The J gene is TRBJ1-1, the V gene TRBV29-1; 7 nucleotides align to TRBD1. V shed 4 bases, J shed 4 bases, and the junction held 15 bases outside the gene matches. CDR3 length equals 16 residues. Germline-derived CDR1 and CDR2 are SQVTM and ANQGSEA. The CDR3 bases are TGCAGCGTTGTATATGGTGGGAGACAGGGAGGCACTGAAGCTTTCTTT. Amino acid sequence: CSVVYGGRQGGTEAFF.

The chain couples TRBV13 to TRBJ1-2, with D maybe TRBD1 (5 bases). Looked up from germline, CDR1 is PRHDT and CDR2 is FYEKMQ (reference sequence). This CDR3 has 13 residues. The V gene lost 8 bases and the J gene lost 5 bases, with 15 bases spanning the gap. CDR3 protein: CASGGGVAYGYTF. Here the CDR3 DNA reads TGTGCCAGCGGCGGAGGGGTAGCATATGGCTACACCTTC.

The chain joins TRBV6-5 to TRBJ1-4; TRBD1 matches at 7 bases. V lost 6 bases and J lost 4; bases outside the gene matches: 2. Germline V gene lookup returns CDR1 MNHEY and CDR2 SVGAGI. The CDR3 sequence is 13 residues long. CDR3 bases: TGTGCCAGCAGGCGACAGGGTAATGAAAAACTGTTTTTT. Translated, it gives CASRRQGNEKLFF.

Concerning this clone itself: This same CDR3 is encoded by further DNA sequences in the sample. The chain is built from TRBV12-3 or TRBV12-4 and TRBJ2-3; D gene uncertain. The V end lost 6 bases, the J end lost 2 bases, and 3 bases lay between the germline ends. The CDR3 is made up of 11 amino acids. The CDR3 DNA sequence: TGTGCCAGCAGCCTCACAGATACGCAGTATTTT. Its translation: CASSLTDTQYF.

This chain connects TRBV11-2 to TRBJ1-1, with 9 positions matching TRBD1. Trimming cost V 4 bases and J 11 bases; bases outside gene matches: 11. CDR3 length equals 14 residues. The germline CDR1 and CDR2 sequences are SGHAT and FQNNGV. The CDR3 DNA sequence: TGTGCCAGCAGCTACGCCACAGGGGGCCTGATCGCTTTCTTT. The encoded protein is CASSYATGGLIAFF.

This rearrangement joins TRBV29-1 to TRBJ1-2, with 10 bases fitting TRBD1. Unmatched junction bases numbered 10, after V lost 7 bases and J lost 8 bases. Germline V gene sequence: CDR1 SQVTM, CDR2 ANQGSEA. The CDR3 runs to 13 residues. CDR3 loop: CSARDRGGSGYTF. The CDR3 DNA is TGCAGCGCTAGGGACAGGGGAGGGAGCGGCTACACCTTC.

This clone has just a few counts. V gene TRBV2 combines with J gene TRBJ1-2, with D perhaps TRBD1 (5 bases). The CDR3 runs to 15 residues. Germline V lookup: CDR1 SNHLY, CDR2 FYNNEI. V lost 4 bases to trimming and J lost 4 bases, with 16 bases between them. The CDR3 spells CASSVDSLLSYGYTF. As DNA, the CDR3 is TGTGCCAGCAGTGTTGACAGTCTGTTGTCCTATGGCTACACCTTC.